Following are 21 T cell receptor beta chains from one sample sequenced in a study of cytomegalovirus exposure and HLA in healthy donors. The assay was immunoSEQ multiplex PCR, and TCRdb's table has in-frame clones only and misses some. The sample lists about 58,000 clones; about 88% were seen once. Sequencing was done on a sample of PBMCs. These receptors were taken from a man between 18 and 35 years old in good health and CMV-seronegative.

V gene TRBV6-6 combines with J gene TRBJ2-5, with 11 bases matching TRBD2. The CDR3 is made up of 14 amino acids. The germline V gene has CDR1 MNHNY and CDR2 SVGAGI (reference sequence). The V gene end was trimmed by 6 bases and the J gene end by 4 bases; junction bases not matched to a gene: 4. The CDR3 DNA reads TGTGCCAGCAGCCGAGGACTAGCGGGAGAGACCCAGTACTTC. Translating it yields CASSRGLAGETQYF.

The chain links TRBV5-1 to TRBJ2-1; 12 positions agree with TRBD1. The V gene end was trimmed by 4 bases and the J gene end by 7 bases; junction bases not matched to a gene: 6. Germline V gene data show CDR1 as SGHRS and CDR2 as YFSETQ. The CDR3 runs to 15 residues. CDR3 DNA: TGCGCCAGCAGCCCGGGACAGGGGGCGAGGAATGAGCAGTTCTTC. Amino acid sequence: CASSPGQGARNEQFF.

This chain connects TRBV4-1 to TRBJ1-1; D might be TRBD1 (5 bases). The length of the CDR3 is 16 residues. The germline V gene has CDR1 MGHRA and CDR2 YSYEKL. Trimming stripped 1 base from V and 0 bases from J, with 12 bases between. The CDR3 DNA is TGCGCCAGCAGCCAAGGGCAGGGAATCATGAACACTGAAGCTTTCTTT. Encoded protein: CASSQGQGIMNTEAFF.

This chain uses TRBV18 with TRBJ2-7; D ambiguous. The germline CDR1 and CDR2 sequences are KGHSH and LQKENI. The CDR3 totals 16 residues. Deletions cut 3 bases from V and 0 bases from J, with 15 bases between. The CDR3 is CASSPRVEAYSYEQYF. Written as DNA, the CDR3 is TGTGCCAGCTCACCCCGGGTTGAGGCATACTCCTACGAGCAGTACTTC.

The chain employs TRBV9 and TRBJ2-3, with D unresolved. Trimming removed 4 bases from V and 6 bases from J, with 18 bases in between. The CDR3 has 15 amino acids. The germline gives CDR1 SGDLS, CDR2 YYNGEE. This CDR3 is CASSLEPPPRDTQYF. The CDR3 nucleotides read TGTGCCAGCAGCCTAGAGCCTCCCCCGAGGGATACGCAGTATTTT. Full variable domain (remainder filled in from reference TRBV9 and TRBJ2-3): DSGVTQTPKHLITATGQRVTLRCSPRSGDLSVYWYQQSLDQGLQFLIQYYNGEERAKGNILERFSAQQFPDLHSELNLSSLELGDSALYFCASSLEPPPRDTQYFGPGTRLTVL.

The V call is TRBV4-1, the J call TRBJ2-7; 8 bases align to TRBD1. CDR1 MGHRA and CDR2 YSYEKL come from the germline V gene. The CDR3 covers 17 residues. V was pared by 0 bases and J by 2 bases, with 9 bases of the junction left unmatched. The CDR3 region is CASSQDQWGQVAYEQYF. The DNA of the CDR3 is TGCGCCAGCAGCCAAGATCAATGGGGACAGGTTGCCTACGAGCAGTACTTC.

The chain recombines TRBV6-1 with TRBJ2-7, with 11 bases aligning to TRBD2. The germline V gene has CDR1 MNHNS and CDR2 SASEGT. Trimming cost V 4 bases and J 1 base; bases outside gene matches: 3. CDR3 length: 15 residues. In DNA form, the CDR3 reads TGTGCCAGCAGTGGGACTAGCGGGTATTCCTACGAGCAGTACTTC. As protein: CASSGTSGYSYEQYF.

The rearrangement joins TRBV4-3 to TRBJ1-2, with TRBD1 matching 8 bases. Per germline, CDR1 LGHNA and CDR2 YSLEER. The CDR3 sequence is 16 residues long. V was clipped by 3 bases and J by 2 bases; unmatched bases: 8. The CDR3 coding sequence is TGCGCCAGCAGCCAGGCGCCGGGACAGGCAAACTATGGCTACACCTTC. Protein product: CASSQAPGQANYGYTF.

The chain has TRBV27 and TRBJ1-5, with D uncertain. The length of the CDR3 is 13 residues. Germline CDR1 MNHEY, CDR2 SMNVEV (reference sequence). The germline V and J ends were trimmed by 7 bases and 7 bases, with 14 bases remaining between them. The CDR3 nucleotides are TGTGCCAGCACCCCCGGGTTTGGGCAGCCCCAGCATTTT. The encoded protein is CASTPGFGQPQHF.

The chain employs TRBV18 and TRBJ2-7; no definite D call. Germline CDR1 and CDR2: KGHSH and LQKENI. The CDR3 runs 15 residues. V was clipped by 1 base and J by 0 bases, with 10 bases between them. The CDR3 here is CASSPLPADSYEQYF. The CDR3 bases are TGTGCCAGCTCACCACTACCGGCGGACTCCTACGAGCAGTACTTC.

This clone was recorded only once. The chain is built from TRBV5-6 and TRBJ2-2, with TRBD1 as a possible D gene (6 bases). V was clipped by 6 bases and J by 4 bases, with 25 bases between them. This CDR3 comprises 18 residues. CDR1 is SGHDT, CDR2 YYEEEE, per germline. CDR3 sequence: CASTLGPGAGESTGELFF. In DNA, the CDR3 is TGTGCCAGCACACTCGGGCCCGGGGCAGGGGAGTCCACCGGGGAGCTGTTTTTT.

The chain has TRBV7-6 and TRBJ2-5; 12 nucleotides align to TRBD1. The germline CDR1 and CDR2 sequences are SGHVS and FNYEAQ. The CDR3 runs to 16 residues. V lost 3 bases to trimming and J lost 0 bases; unmatched junction nucleotides: 2. The CDR3 spells CASSFGTGGDQETQYF. The DNA for the CDR3 is TGTGCCAGCAGCTTCGGGACAGGGGGCGACCAAGAGACCCAGTACTTC.

The chain recombines TRBV5-4 with TRBJ1-2; possible D gene TRBD1, 5 bases. Trimming shortened V by 0 bases and J by 2 bases, and 11 bases separated the two germline ends. The germline gives CDR1 SGHNT, CDR2 YYREEE (reference sequence). This CDR3 spans 15 amino acids. CDR3 protein: CASSLAAGLNYGYTF. The CDR3 DNA reads TGTGCCAGCAGCTTGGCGGCAGGGCTAAACTATGGCTACACCTTC.

V and J are TRBV28 and TRBJ2-2, with 11 positions matching TRBD2. The germline V gene encodes CDR1 MDHEN and CDR2 SYDVKM. The V segment lost 6 bases and the J segment 2 bases; nucleotides outside the gene matches: 11. There are 18 residues in the CDR3. In nucleotides, the CDR3 is TGTGCCAGCAGGCTTCCCGGGACTAGCGGAATAAACACCGGGGAGCTGTTTTTT. This codes for CASRLPGTSGINTGELFF.

The J gene is TRBJ2-4, the V gene TRBV19; 7 nucleotides align to TRBD2. In germline, CDR1 is LNHDA, CDR2 SQIVND (reference sequence). Trimming took 6 bases from V and 0 from J; bases not matched to a gene: 5. CDR3 length equals 15 residues. The CDR3 coding sequence is TGTGCCAGTAGCCCTAGCGGTCTAGCCAAAAACATTCAGTACTTC. Encoded protein: CASSPSGLAKNIQYF.

The chain couples TRBV19 to TRBJ1-2; 9 bases line up with TRBD1. The CDR3 sequence is 14 residues long. J lost 1 base, V lost 8 bases, and 5 bases had no gene match. CDR1 and CDR2 (germline): LNHDA, SQIVND (reference sequence). CDR3: CASHRTGVNYGYTF. The CDR3 DNA reads TGTGCCAGTCACCGGACAGGGGTTAACTATGGCTACACCTTC.

This clone appeared a few times. The V and J genes are TRBV2 and TRBJ2-7; D is possibly TRBD2 (6 bases). The CDR3 consists of 16 residues. Germline lookup yields CDR1 SNHLY and CDR2 FYNNEI. Trimming pared 7 bases from V and 0 bases from J, leaving 19 bases between. CDR3 DNA: TGTGCCAGCACTAAGGCGGGACTCGAAAGCTCCTACGAGCAGTACTTC. Protein sequence: CASTKAGLESSYEQYF.

The chain couples TRBV4-2 to TRBJ2-7, with unresolved D. The CDR3 loop spans 13 amino acids. Germline-derived CDR1 and CDR2 are LGHNA and YNFKEQ. V lost 1 base to trimming and J lost 4 bases, with 8 bases between them. DNA for the CDR3: TGTGCCAGCAGCCAAGCCGGAGAATACGAGCAGTACTTC. Protein product: CASSQAGEYEQYF.

V and J are TRBV6-1 and TRBJ1-5; 7 nucleotides agree with TRBD1. The CDR3 sequence is 12 residues long. Losses at the gene ends were 10 bases for V and 5 bases for J; bases not matched to a gene: 5. Germline V CDR1 and CDR2: MNHNS, SASEGT. CDR3 residues: CATRDRDQPQHF. The CDR3 DNA sequence: TGTGCCACGAGGGACAGAGATCAGCCCCAGCATTTT.

The chain employs TRBV2 and TRBJ1-5, with 10 nucleotides matching TRBD1. The junction had 4 bases not matched to a gene; V was cut back by 8 bases and J by 6 bases. The CDR3 spans 13 residues. Germline assignment: CDR1 SNHLY and CDR2 FYNNEI. CDR3 nucleotide sequence: TGTGCCAGCGGACAGGGGGAAGGTCAGCCCCAGCATTTT. Protein product: CASGQGEGQPQHF.

The chain recombines TRBV5-4 with TRBJ2-5; D is uncertain. The CDR3 contains 16 residues. V lost 0 bases and J lost 1, with 13 bases in between. Germline V gene lookup returns CDR1 SGHNT and CDR2 YYREEE (reference sequence). The CDR3 is CASSLGANAIQETQYF. CDR3 nucleotides: TGTGCCAGCAGCTTGGGGGCAAACGCTATCCAAGAGACCCAGTACTTC. Using reference TRBV5-4 and TRBJ2-5 for the parts outside the CDR3, the full variable domain is ETGVTQSPTHLIKTRGQQVTLRCSSQSGHNTVSWYQQALGQGPQFIFQYYREEENGRGNFPPRFSGLQFPNYSSELNVNALELDDSALYLCASSLGANAIQETQYFGPGTRLLVL.